This note documents a single T cell receptor beta chain sequence. These data belong to a study of control samples from healthy donors and cancer patients. The table came from immunoSEQ multiplex PCR; TCRdb's copy has only in-frame clones and leaves some out. The sample contains tens of thousands of clones, around 95% of which appear only once. The length of the CDR3 is 15 residues. V gave up 2 bases and J gave up 1 base, with 6 bases separating them. CDR1 LGHNA and CDR2 YSLEER come from the germline V gene. The TCR comes from a man aged 30 to 39 in good health. What was sequenced was blood. This chain links TRBV4-3 with TRBJ1-6; no clear D. The CDR3 DNA is TGCGCCAGCAGCCAAAGTAGGTCCTATAATTCACCCCTCCACTTT. Translation: CASSQSRSYNSPLHF.